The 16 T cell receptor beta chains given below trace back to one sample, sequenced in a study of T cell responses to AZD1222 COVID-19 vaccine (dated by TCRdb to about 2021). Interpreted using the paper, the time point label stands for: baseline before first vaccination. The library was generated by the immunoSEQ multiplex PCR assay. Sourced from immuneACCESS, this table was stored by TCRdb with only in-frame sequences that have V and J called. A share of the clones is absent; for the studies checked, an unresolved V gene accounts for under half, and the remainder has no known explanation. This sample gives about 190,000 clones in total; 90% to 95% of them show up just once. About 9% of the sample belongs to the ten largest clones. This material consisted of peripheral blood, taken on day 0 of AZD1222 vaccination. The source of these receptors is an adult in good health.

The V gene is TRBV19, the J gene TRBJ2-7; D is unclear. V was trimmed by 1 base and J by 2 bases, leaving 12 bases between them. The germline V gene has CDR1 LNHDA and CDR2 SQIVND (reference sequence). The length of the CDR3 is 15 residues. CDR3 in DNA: TGTGCCAGTAGTATAGCAAGGCAGATGGCCTACGAGCAGTACTTC. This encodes CASSIARQMAYEQYF.

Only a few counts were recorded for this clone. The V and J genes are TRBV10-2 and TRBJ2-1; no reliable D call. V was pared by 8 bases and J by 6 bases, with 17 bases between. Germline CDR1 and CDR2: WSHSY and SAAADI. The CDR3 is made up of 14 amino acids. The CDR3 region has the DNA TGCGCCAGCGGACGACGCCGGACGGGCAATGAGCAGTTCTTC. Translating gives CASGRRRTGNEQFF.

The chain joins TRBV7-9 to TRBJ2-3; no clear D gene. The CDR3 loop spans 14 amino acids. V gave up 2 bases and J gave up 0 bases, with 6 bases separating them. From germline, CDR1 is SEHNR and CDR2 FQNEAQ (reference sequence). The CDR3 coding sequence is TGTGCCAGCAGCTTATCGACCAGCACAGATACGCAGTATTTT. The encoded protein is CASSLSTSTDTQYF.

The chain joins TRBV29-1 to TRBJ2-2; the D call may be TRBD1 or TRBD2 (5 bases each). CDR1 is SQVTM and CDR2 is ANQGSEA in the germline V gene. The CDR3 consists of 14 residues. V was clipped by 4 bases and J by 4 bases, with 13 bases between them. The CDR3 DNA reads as TGCAGCGTTGCCGGGACGGCGGGCACCGGGGAGCTGTTTTTT. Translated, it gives CSVAGTAGTGELFF.

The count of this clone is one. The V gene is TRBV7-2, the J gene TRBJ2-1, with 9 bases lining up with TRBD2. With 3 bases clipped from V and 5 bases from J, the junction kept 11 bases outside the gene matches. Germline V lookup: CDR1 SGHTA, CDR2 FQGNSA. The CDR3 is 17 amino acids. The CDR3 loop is CASSFRRREGSDNEQFF. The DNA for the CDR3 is TGTGCCAGCAGCTTTCGGAGGCGGGAGGGATCGGACAATGAGCAGTTCTTC. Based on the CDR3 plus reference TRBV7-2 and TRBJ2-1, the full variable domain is GAGVSQSPSNKVTEKGKDVELRCDPISGHTALYWYRQSLGQGLEFLIYFQGNSAPDKSGLPSDRFSAERTGGSVSTLTIQRTQQEDSAVYLCASSFRRREGSDNEQFFGPGTRLTVL.

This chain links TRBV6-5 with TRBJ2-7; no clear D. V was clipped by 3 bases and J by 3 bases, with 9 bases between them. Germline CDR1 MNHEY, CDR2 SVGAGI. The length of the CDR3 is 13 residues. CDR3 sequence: CASSYGGYYEQYF. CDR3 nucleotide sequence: TGTGCCAGCAGTTATGGCGGCTACTACGAGCAGTACTTC.

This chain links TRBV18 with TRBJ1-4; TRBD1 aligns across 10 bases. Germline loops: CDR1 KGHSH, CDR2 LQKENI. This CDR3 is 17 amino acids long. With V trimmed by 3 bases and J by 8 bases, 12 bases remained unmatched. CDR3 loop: CASSPRQGAQGTEKLFF. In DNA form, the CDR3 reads TGTGCCAGCTCACCTCGACAGGGGGCCCAAGGGACCGAAAAACTGTTTTTT.

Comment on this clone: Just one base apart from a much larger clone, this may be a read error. CDR3 sequence: CASSYGPNEKLFF. The CDR3 region has the DNA TGTGCCAGCAGCTACGGACCTAATGAAAAACTGTTTTTT. The chain is built from TRBV12-3 or TRBV12-4 and TRBJ1-4; D not resolved. Trimming took 6 bases from V and 3 from J, leaving 8 bases between them. This CDR3 region has 13 residues.

CDR3 nucleotide sequence: TGTGCCAGCAGCGTAGGGGCAGGGGAGGTGGAAAAACTGTTTTTT. It yields the protein CASSVGAGEVEKLFF. This chain joins TRBV9 and TRBJ1-4, with D possibly being TRBD1 (6 bases). CDR3 length: 15 amino acids. The V end lost 0 bases, the J end lost 8 bases, and 14 bases lay between the germline ends. The V gene's germline CDR1 is SGDLS and CDR2 YYNGEE.

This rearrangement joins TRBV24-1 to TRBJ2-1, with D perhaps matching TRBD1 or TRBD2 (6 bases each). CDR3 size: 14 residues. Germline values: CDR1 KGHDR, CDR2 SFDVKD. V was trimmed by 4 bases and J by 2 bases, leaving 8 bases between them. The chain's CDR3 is CATSEGGPYNEQFF. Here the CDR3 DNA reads TGTGCCACCAGTGAGGGGGGCCCCTACAATGAGCAGTTCTTC.

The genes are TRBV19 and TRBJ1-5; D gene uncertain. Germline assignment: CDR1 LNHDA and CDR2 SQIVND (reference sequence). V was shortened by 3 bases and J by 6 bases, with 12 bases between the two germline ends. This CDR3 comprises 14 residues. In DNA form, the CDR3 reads TGTGCCAGTAGTATCGACGGGGTTCTTCAGCCCCAGCATTTT. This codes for CASSIDGVLQPQHF.

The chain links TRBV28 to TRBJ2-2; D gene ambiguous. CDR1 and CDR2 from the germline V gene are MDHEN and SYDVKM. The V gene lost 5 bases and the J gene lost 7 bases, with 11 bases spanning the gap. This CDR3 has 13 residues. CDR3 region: CASSPSPYGELFF. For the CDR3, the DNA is TGTGCCAGCAGTCCCTCCCCGTACGGGGAGCTGTTTTTT.

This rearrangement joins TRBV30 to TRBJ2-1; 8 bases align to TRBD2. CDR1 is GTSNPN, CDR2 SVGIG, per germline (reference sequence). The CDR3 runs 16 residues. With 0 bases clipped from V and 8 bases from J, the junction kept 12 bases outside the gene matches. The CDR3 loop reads CAWSVLGGRLGDEQFF. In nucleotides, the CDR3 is TGTGCCTGGAGTGTACTCGGCGGGAGGCTTGGCGATGAGCAGTTCTTC.

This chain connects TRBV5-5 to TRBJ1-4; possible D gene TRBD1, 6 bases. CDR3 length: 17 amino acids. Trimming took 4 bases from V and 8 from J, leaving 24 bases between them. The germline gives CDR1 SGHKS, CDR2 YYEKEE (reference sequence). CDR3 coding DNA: TGTGCCAGCAGCCTGGGGGACACACCCCGATCCAGCGAAAAACTGTTTTTT. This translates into CASSLGDTPRSSEKLFF.

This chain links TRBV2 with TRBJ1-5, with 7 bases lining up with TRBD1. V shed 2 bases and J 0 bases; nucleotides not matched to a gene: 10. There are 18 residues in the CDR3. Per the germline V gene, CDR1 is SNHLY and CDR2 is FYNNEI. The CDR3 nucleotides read TGTGCCAGCAGTGAATCCGGGCACAGGGGATATAGCAATCAGCCCCAGCATTTT. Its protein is CASSESGHRGYSNQPQHF. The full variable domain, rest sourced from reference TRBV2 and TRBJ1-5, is EPEVTQTPSHQVTQMGQEVILRCVPISNHLYFYWYRQILGQKVEFLVSFYNNEISEKSEIFDDQFSVERPDGSNFTLKIRSTKLEDSAMYFCASSESGHRGYSNQPQHFGDGTRLSIL.

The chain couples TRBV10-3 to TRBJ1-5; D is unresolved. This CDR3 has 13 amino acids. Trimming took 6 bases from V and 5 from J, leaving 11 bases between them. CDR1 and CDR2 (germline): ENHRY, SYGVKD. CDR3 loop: CAIRKHGDQPQHF. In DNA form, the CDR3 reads TGTGCCATCAGAAAACACGGGGATCAGCCCCAGCATTTT.